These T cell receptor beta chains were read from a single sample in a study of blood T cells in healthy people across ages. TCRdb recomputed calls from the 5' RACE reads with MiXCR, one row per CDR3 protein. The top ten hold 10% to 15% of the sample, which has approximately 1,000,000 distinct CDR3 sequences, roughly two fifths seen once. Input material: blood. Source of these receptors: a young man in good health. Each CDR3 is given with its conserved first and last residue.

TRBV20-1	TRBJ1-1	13	CSATGLSNTEAFF
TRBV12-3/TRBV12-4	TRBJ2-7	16	CASSLRGRGPVNEQYF
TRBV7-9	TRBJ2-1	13	CASSVGAASEQFF
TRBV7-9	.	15	CASSPEVTVRYEQYF
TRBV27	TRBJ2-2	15	CASSSIPVNTGELFF
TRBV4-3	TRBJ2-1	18	CASSQEPHASGSYNEQFF
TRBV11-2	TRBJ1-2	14	CASSSPAALYGYTF
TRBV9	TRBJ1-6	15	CASSEQSSYNSPLHF
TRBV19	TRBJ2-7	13	CASSIGQGYEQYF
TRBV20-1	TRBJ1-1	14	CSARSGQGATEAFF
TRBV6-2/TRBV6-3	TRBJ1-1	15	CASSHTLDGDTEAFF
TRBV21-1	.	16	CASSTFLASSYNEQYF
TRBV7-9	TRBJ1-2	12	CSSSNDRPGYTF
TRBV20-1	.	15	CSARGYRDADREQYF